The 6 T cell receptor beta chains below were found in one sample sequenced in a study of long-term antiretroviral therapy in people with HIV. Sequencing used immunoSEQ v3.0 at survey level. Clones were sequenced by immunoSEQ multiplex PCR, and TCRdb holds only the in-frame ones, with some missing. Of 26,000 or so clones listed, about 88% were seen once; the top ten hold around 3.6%. Here the sequenced sample was unsorted PBMCs, taken 1.9 years after starting antiretroviral therapy. These receptors were taken from a woman aged 25 to 39 with HIV.

This sequence joins TRBV27 and TRBJ1-2, with D possibly being TRBD1 (5 bases). The CDR3 sequence is 13 residues long. V was clipped by 5 bases and J by 6 bases, with 13 bases between them. Germline loops: CDR1 MNHEY, CDR2 SMNVEV (reference sequence). The DNA for the CDR3 is TGTGCCAGCAGTCCGGGGGTTCAACATGGCTACACCTTC. It translates to CASSPGVQHGYTF.

In this sample, this clone turned up once. The chain recombines TRBV6-1 with TRBJ2-5; weak D call: TRBD1 (6 bases). CDR3 length equals 16 residues. Germline-derived CDR1 and CDR2 are MNHNS and SASEGT. Trimming took 4 bases from V and 2 from J, leaving 17 bases between them. The CDR3 loop reads CASSGRWYREQETQYF. The CDR3 DNA sequence: TGTGCCAGCAGTGGAAGGTGGTACAGGGAACAAGAGACCCAGTACTTC.

This chain connects TRBV27 to TRBJ2-1; 8 bases fit TRBD2. The V gene end was trimmed by 2 bases and the J gene end by 0 bases; junction bases not matched to a gene: 3. The CDR3 has 16 residues. Per the germline V gene, CDR1 is MNHEY and CDR2 is SMNVEV (reference sequence). CDR3 sequence: CASSLGRGGSYNEQFF. The CDR3 bases are TGTGCCAGCAGTTTAGGTCGGGGGGGCTCCTACAATGAGCAGTTCTTC.

V and J are TRBV6-5 and TRBJ2-1; D remains ambiguous. V shed 0 bases and J shed 0 bases, with 9 bases lying between them. Germline CDR1 reads MNHEY; CDR2 reads SVGAGI. The CDR3 loop spans 16 amino acids. CDR3 sequence: CASSYSGSSSYNEQFF. Written as DNA, the CDR3 is TGTGCCAGCAGTTACTCGGGATCTAGCTCCTACAATGAGCAGTTCTTC.

This clone was found once. This chain joins TRBV27 and TRBJ1-5, with D perhaps matching TRBD1 (5 bases). Trimming took off 0 bases at V and 0 bases at J, with 9 bases between the two ends. In germline, CDR1 is MNHEY, CDR2 SMNVEV (reference sequence). CDR3 size: 16 residues. The chain's CDR3 is CASSLSGQYSNQPQHF. CDR3 DNA sequence: TGTGCCAGCAGTTTATCTGGACAATATAGCAATCAGCCCCAGCATTTT.

The rearrangement uses TRBV10-3 and TRBJ2-1, with 12 nucleotides matching TRBD2. The CDR3 has 13 residues. Germline trimming cut 8 bases from V and 9 bases from J; bases unmatched to any gene: 5. Per germline, CDR1 ENHRY and CDR2 SYGVKD. This chain's CDR3 is CAIQLAGGGEQFF. The CDR3 DNA follows: TGTGCCATCCAACTAGCGGGGGGTGGTGAGCAGTTCTTC.